The 25 T cell receptor beta chains in this list originate from one sample, sequenced in a study of OX40 agonist ivuxolimab in advanced cancers. Measured with immunoSEQ multiplex PCR; TCRdb has only the in-frame clones, and not every one. There are some 70,000 clones in the sample; roughly four fifths occur only once, and approximately 1.5% lies in the top ten. Source: CD4+ or CD8+ T cells sorted from blood, taken in a trial of the OX40 agonist ivuxolimab. These receptors were collected from an adult with an advanced solid tumor such as melanoma, head and neck, liver or kidney cancer.

The chain uses TRBV5-1 and TRBJ1-3, with D maybe TRBD1 (5 bases). The CDR3 is 15 residues long. Per germline, CDR1 SGHRS and CDR2 YFSETQ. Trimming took off 4 bases at V and 0 bases at J, with 11 bases between the two ends. The CDR3 region has the DNA TGCGCCAGCAGCCCTTGGGGGGTCTCTGGAAACACCATATATTTT. This codes for CASSPWGVSGNTIYF.

The chain employs TRBV4-1 and TRBJ1-5, with D unresolved. The CDR3 is made up of 15 amino acids. Germline V CDR1 and CDR2: MGHRA, YSYEKL. Trimming removed 0 bases from V and 9 bases from J, with 15 bases in between. This CDR3 reads CASSQDLGGLRPQHF. As DNA, the CDR3 is TGCGCCAGCAGCCAAGACTTAGGAGGGCTCCGGCCCCAGCATTTT.

The chain employs TRBV29-1 and TRBJ2-5; D is unclear. The CDR3 consists of 13 residues. Germline V gives CDR1 SQVTM, CDR2 ANQGSEA. V was cut by 2 bases and J by 5 bases, with 12 bases left in between. The CDR3 spells CSVELKLRETQYF. Written as DNA, the CDR3 is TGCAGCGTTGAATTAAAGCTTCGGGAGACCCAGTACTTC.

The genes are TRBV7-2 and TRBJ1-2; no firm D call. This CDR3 is 15 amino acids long. Germline CDR1 and CDR2: SGHTA and FQGNSA. Trimming removed 1 base from V and 2 bases from J, with 11 bases in between. The CDR3 DNA is TGTGCCAGCAGCTTAGATGGAGGCCCCAACTATGGCTACACCTTC. Its translation is CASSLDGGPNYGYTF. Full variable domain (rest looked up from reference TRBV7-2 and TRBJ1-2): GAGVSQSPSNKVTEKGKDVELRCDPISGHTALYWYRQSLGQGLEFLIYFQGNSAPDKSGLPSDRFSAERTGGSVSTLTIQRTQQEDSAVYLCASSLDGGPNYGYTFGSGTRLTVV.

V and J are TRBV5-4 and TRBJ2-3, with 9 bases fitting TRBD1. From germline, CDR1 is SGHNT and CDR2 YYREEE (reference sequence). After removal of 4 bases from V and 4 bases from J, the junction contained 4 bases not matched to a gene. The CDR3 has 14 amino acids. CDR3 region: CASSVDRGSDTQYF. For the CDR3, the DNA is TGTGCCAGCAGCGTGGACAGGGGTTCAGATACGCAGTATTTT.

As DNA, the CDR3 is TGTGCCACCAGCAGAGACAGGGGCGAGAATCAGCCCCAGCATTTT. It is translated as CATSRDRGENQPQHF. The J gene is TRBJ1-5, the V gene TRBV15, with D tentatively TRBD1 (6 bases). The CDR3 is made up of 15 amino acids. Germline V gene data show CDR1 as LNHNV and CDR2 as YYDKDF (reference sequence). Deletions cut 0 bases from V and 4 bases from J, with 10 bases between.

The chain recombines TRBV6-5 with TRBJ1-3, with 7 nucleotides matching TRBD1. This CDR3 has 16 amino acids. The germline CDR1 and CDR2 sequences are MNHEY and SVGAGI. V shed 0 bases and J 1 base; nucleotides not matched to a gene: 3. The CDR3 loop is CASSYSGGRSGNTIYF. In DNA form, the CDR3 reads TGTGCCAGCAGTTACTCAGGGGGCAGGTCTGGAAACACCATATATTTT.

The V and J genes are TRBV11-2 and TRBJ2-7; the D is unclear. CDR1 SGHAT and CDR2 FQNNGV come from the germline V gene. The CDR3 consists of 12 residues. The V end lost 2 bases, the J end lost 5 bases, and 7 bases lay between the germline ends. Here the CDR3 reads CASSLIFHEQYF. The DNA for the CDR3 is TGTGCCAGCAGCTTAATTTTCCACGAGCAGTACTTC.

This chain uses TRBV18 with TRBJ1-2; 9 bases map to TRBD1. The trim removed 5 bases at V and 11 bases at J, leaving 18 bases unmatched. The CDR3 has 16 amino acids. Looked up from germline, CDR1 is KGHSH and CDR2 is LQKENI. DNA of the CDR3: TGTGCCAGCTCATCAATTACACCGGGACAGGGAAGTATATACACCTTC. Amino acid sequence: CASSSITPGQGSIYTF.

This clone has more than one count but fewer than ten. The gene calls are TRBV27 and TRBJ1-1; a possible D gene is TRBD1 (5 bases). Germline assignment: CDR1 MNHEY and CDR2 SMNVEV (reference sequence). Deletions cut 5 bases from V and 4 bases from J, with 11 bases between. CDR3 length equals 13 residues. The CDR3 spells CASSRDWSTEAFF. The DNA for the CDR3 is TGTGCCAGCAGTCGGGACTGGAGCACTGAAGCTTTCTTT.

The CDR3 loop is CASSLGRGYGYTF. In nucleotides, the CDR3 is TGTGCCAGCAGCTTGGGCAGGGGCTATGGCTACACCTTC. The J gene is TRBJ1-2, the V gene TRBV7-2; D may be TRBD1 (6 bases). Germline V gives CDR1 SGHTA, CDR2 FQGNSA. The germline V and J ends were trimmed by 3 bases and 4 bases, with 9 bases remaining between them. The CDR3 spans 13 residues.

V and J are TRBV4-2 and TRBJ1-2; D is perhaps TRBD1 (6 bases). Trimming removed 1 base from V and 5 bases from J, with 8 bases in between. CDR1 and CDR2 (germline): LGHNA, YNFKEQ. This CDR3 contains 13 residues. The CDR3 sequence is CASSQGQGYGYTF. The CDR3, as DNA: TGTGCCAGCAGCCAAGGGCAGGGGTATGGCTACACCTTC.

This chain connects TRBV6-1 to TRBJ1-1, with D possibly TRBD1 on 6 matching bases. The germline V gene encodes CDR1 MNHNS and CDR2 SASEGT. The CDR3 runs to 14 residues. Trimming took 3 bases from V and 1 from J, leaving 9 bases between them. The CDR3, as DNA: TGTGCCAGCAGTGATGGGACAAGGAACACTGAAGCTTTCTTT. Translated: CASSDGTRNTEAFF.

This rearrangement joins TRBV7-8 to TRBJ2-7; TRBD1 agrees at 7 bases. This CDR3 is 13 amino acids long. Germline CDR1 reads SGHVS; CDR2 reads FQNEAQ. The junction had 0 bases not matched to a gene; V was cut back by 1 base and J by 3 bases. The CDR3 nucleotides are TGTGCCAGCAGCTTAGGGACAGGCTACGAGCAGTACTTC. Translating gives CASSLGTGYEQYF.

This clone was picked up one time. The rearrangement joins TRBV7-9 to TRBJ1-4; weak D call: TRBD1 (6 bases). The V end lost 3 bases, the J end lost 3 bases, and 14 bases lay between the germline ends. Germline CDR1 reads SEHNR; CDR2 reads FQNEAQ (reference sequence). The CDR3 extends over 16 amino acids. This CDR3 reads CASSLDDRSSNEKLFF. Written as DNA, the CDR3 is TGTGCCAGCAGCTTGGATGACAGGAGCTCTAATGAAAAACTGTTTTTT.

This clone was recorded only once. V is TRBV29-1 and J is TRBJ1-2, with D uncertain. V dropped 4 bases and J dropped 3 bases, with 15 bases sitting between them. This CDR3 is built from 14 residues. Germline assignment: CDR1 SQVTM and CDR2 ANQGSEA. The CDR3: CSVGMGLSYYGYTF. CDR3 DNA sequence: TGCAGCGTTGGTATGGGGTTATCATACTATGGCTACACCTTC.

The chain recombines TRBV7-9 with TRBJ2-7; TRBD2 might be the D (5 bases). V was clipped by 2 bases and J by 12 bases, with 14 bases between them. Germline-derived CDR1 and CDR2 are SEHNR and FQNEAQ (reference sequence). The CDR3 has 12 amino acids. The CDR3 spells CASSLRTGSAYF. The CDR3 region has the DNA TGTGCCAGCAGCTTAAGGACCGGTAGCGCGTACTTC.

The chain is built from TRBV6-1 and TRBJ1-2, with 7 bases matching TRBD1. Germline lookup yields CDR1 MNHNS and CDR2 SASEGT. This CDR3 is 13 amino acids long. Trimming at V came to 6 bases and at J to 2 bases, leaving 3 bases not matched to a gene. Here the CDR3 reads CASSQTGNYGYTF. DNA of the CDR3: TGTGCCAGCAGCCAGACAGGGAACTATGGCTACACCTTC.

The chain has TRBV6-1 and TRBJ1-2; no definite D call. CDR3 length: 13 residues. CDR1 is MNHNS, CDR2 SASEGT, per germline. V was clipped by 0 bases and J by 13 bases, with 15 bases between them. The CDR3 loop reads CASSEARETRSTF. In DNA form, the CDR3 reads TGTGCCAGCAGTGAAGCGCGAGAAACAAGATCCACCTTC.

The V gene is TRBV6-1, the J gene TRBJ1-5, with D unresolved. Germline V gives CDR1 MNHNS, CDR2 SASEGT. The germline V and J ends were trimmed by 0 bases and 5 bases, with 17 bases remaining between them. CDR3 length equals 17 residues. CDR3 nucleotide sequence: TGTGCCAGCAGTGAAGCGCTCGGGGTGACCGGGGATCAGCCCCAGCATTTT. Translated: CASSEALGVTGDQPQHF.

The DNA of the CDR3 is TGTGCCTGGAGTTTTCTTTCCCAAAACTATGGCTACACCTTC. Protein sequence: CAWSFLSQNYGYTF. The chain employs TRBV30 and TRBJ1-2; D is uncertain. The CDR3 is made up of 14 amino acids. The germline gives CDR1 GTSNPN, CDR2 SVGIG (reference sequence). V dropped 2 bases and J dropped 2 bases, with 12 bases sitting between them.

J is TRBJ1-2 and V is TRBV11-2; 7 bases map to TRBD1. The ends lost 5 bases at V and 8 bases at J; junction bases unmatched: 11. This CDR3 has 14 amino acids. Germline values: CDR1 SGHAT, CDR2 FQNNGV. The CDR3 is CASSADRVQGGYTF. For the CDR3, the DNA is TGTGCCAGCAGCGCTGACAGGGTGCAGGGGGGCTACACCTTC.

The chain has TRBV27 and TRBJ2-3, with D hard to call. Germline V gene lookup returns CDR1 MNHEY and CDR2 SMNVEV (reference sequence). The CDR3 runs to 15 residues. With 6 bases removed from V and 5 bases from J, the gap between germline ends came to 18 bases. The CDR3, as DNA: TGTGCCAGCAGCCCTGGGTGGGGATTCGGAGATACGCAGTATTTT. Amino acids: CASSPGWGFGDTQYF.

The chain couples TRBV6-1 to TRBJ1-6, with a tentative D call TRBD1 (5 bases). The V gene lost 0 bases and the J gene lost 12 bases, with 15 bases spanning the gap. This CDR3 is built from 15 residues. CDR1 is MNHNS, CDR2 SASEGT, per germline. The CDR3 loop reads CASSEAVSGAGPLHF. The DNA of the CDR3 is TGTGCCAGCAGTGAAGCGGTCTCTGGGGCAGGACCCCTCCACTTT.

This clone was recorded only once. This chain connects TRBV6-1 to TRBJ1-5; 9 bases fit TRBD1. With V trimmed by 3 bases and J by 4 bases, 10 bases remained unmatched. Germline CDR1 reads MNHNS; CDR2 reads SASEGT. This CDR3 region has 17 residues. Here the CDR3 reads CASSDGQGLSGNQPQHF. The CDR3 nucleotides read TGTGCCAGCAGTGATGGACAGGGGCTGTCTGGGAATCAGCCCCAGCATTTT.